Listed below are T cell receptor beta chains from one sample, sequenced in a study of a mutant IDH1 vaccine in newly diagnosed glioma. These TCRs' antigens remain unknown. The assay was immunoSEQ multiplex PCR, and TCRdb's table has in-frame clones only and misses some. Of 40,000 to 50,000 clones in the sample, roughly 82% were seen once. The sample here was PBMCs, taken from a glioma patient whose treatment included an IDH1 peptide vaccine. Source of these receptors: a man aged 18 to 35 with glioma. Some clones in this sample may be carry-over from other donors' samples. The CDR3 runs from the conserved cysteine through the conserved F or W. Each record gives: D gene, J gene, V gene, clone size, CDR3 DNA, CDR3 protein. A D gene is named only where the DNA matches it firmly. A row's size may be missing; if present it is once, few, many or a size class.

>-|TRBJ1-1|TRBV4-1|-
TGCGCCAGCAGCCAAGATCAGGGGTGGGGGGGCACTGAAGCTTTCTTT
CASSQDQGWGGTEAFF
>TRBD1|TRBJ2-3|TRBV2|-
TGTGCCAGCAGTGAAGGTGGACAGGGTGGTGATACGCAGTATTTT
CASSEGGQGGDTQYF
>-|TRBJ1-1|TRBV5-6|-
TGTGCCAGCAGCTTGACACAGAACACTGAAGCTTTCTTT
CASSLTQNTEAFF
>-|TRBJ1-5|TRBV2|-
TGTGCCAGCGGGCCGCAGTGGGGGTTCCAGCCCCAGCATTTT
CASGPQWGFQPQHF
>-|TRBJ1-2|TRBV7-2|-
TGTGCCAGCAGCTTAGGGAGGGGCTATGGCTACACCTTC
CASSLGRGYGYTF
>-|TRBJ1-1|TRBV2|few
TGTGCCAGCAGTGATGACGGGGGAGGTGAAGCTTTCTTT
CASSDDGGGEAFF
>-|TRBJ2-2|TRBV6-6|-
TGTGCCACCAAAGACAGCCCGAACACCGGGGAGCTGTTTTTT
CATKDSPNTGELFF
>TRBD2|TRBJ2-7|TRBV6-5|-
TGTGCCAGCAGTTACAGTCTAGCGGGAGGCTCCGAGCAGTACTTC
CASSYSLAGGSEQYF
>-|TRBJ1-1|TRBV29-1|-
TGCAGCGTTCCCCTCAAGAACACTGAAGCTTTCTTT
CSVPLKNTEAFF
>-|TRBJ1-1|TRBV5-1|-
TGCGCCAGCAGCTTCGGCGGGGAAGCTTTCTTT
CASSFGGEAFF
>-|TRBJ2-1|TRBV6-5|-
TGTGCCAGCAGTTACAGAGGGAGCGGAAATGAGCAGTTCTTC
CASSYRGSGNEQFF
>TRBD1|TRBJ2-1|TRBV6-1|-
TGTGCCAGCAGGCAGACAGGGGGCCGCGAGCAGTTCTTC
CASRQTGGREQFF
>-|TRBJ1-5|TRBV6-4|-
TGTGCCAGCAGTGAAGAAGAAAATCAGCCCCAGCATTTT
CASSEEENQPQHF
>-|TRBJ2-7|TRBV7-7|-
TGTGCTAGCAGCTTGAATGAGGGGTACGAGCAGTACTTC
CASSLNEGYEQYF
>TRBD2|TRBJ2-1|TRBV4-1|-
TGCGCCAGCAGCCAAGTCCAAGGGCGGGGGAGCTACAATGAGCAGTTCTTC
CASSQVQGRGSYNEQFF
>TRBD1|TRBJ2-7|TRBV19|-
TGTGCCAGTGGGGACAGGATGGGGAGCTACGAGCAGTACTTC
CASGDRMGSYEQYF
>-|TRBJ2-5|TRBV10-3|-
TGTGCCATCAGTGTAGGCAGGGAGCTTAAGACCCAGTACTTC
CAISVGRELKTQYF
>-|TRBJ1-5|TRBV7-6|few
TGTGCCAGCAGCCCCCTAGGAGGTTCCAGGGGCGACCAGCCCCAGCATTTT
CASSPLGGSRGDQPQHF
>-|TRBJ1-2|TRBV2|-
TGTGCCAGCAGTGAGGCTAACTATGGCTACACCTTC
CASSEANYGYTF
>TRBD1|TRBJ1-2|TRBV30|-
TGTGCCTGGAGTACAGGGGCCTATGGCTACACCTTC
CAWSTGAYGYTF
>-|TRBJ1-1|TRBV19|few
TGTGCCAGTATCTACCGGGGCAGGGAGATGAACACTGAAGCTTTCTTT
CASIYRGREMNTEAFF
>-|TRBJ2-1|TRBV7-3|few
TGTGCCAGCAGCTTACCCGCTATCGGAGAGGGTTCCTACAATGAGCAGTTCTTC
CASSLPAIGEGSYNEQFF
>-|TRBJ1-1|TRBV2|-
TGTGCCAGCAGGGCGGACAGCATCAACACTGAAGCTTTCTTT
CASRADSINTEAFF
>TRBD1|TRBJ2-6|TRBV11-2|-
TGTGCCAGCAGCTCGCTCCGGGACAGGCTATCCTCTGGGGCCAACGTCCTGACTTTC
CASSSLRDRLSSGANVLTF
>TRBD1|TRBJ1-4|TRBV4-2|once
TGTGCCAGCAGCCCAAGGACAGGAGCCGAAAAACTGTTTTTT
CASSPRTGAEKLFF
>-|TRBJ2-5|TRBV5-1|-
TGCGCCAGCAGCTTGGCCCAAAGGGATTTGGAGACCCAGTACTTC
CASSLAQRDLETQYF
>-|TRBJ2-3|TRBV7-2|once
TGTGCCAGCAGCTTAATGGCAGTAACAGATACGCAGTATTTT
CASSLMAVTDTQYF
>-|TRBJ2-2|TRBV4-3|-
TGCGCCAGCAGCCAAGATGTCAAGAGGACCGGGGAGCTGTTTTTT
CASSQDVKRTGELFF
>TRBD2|TRBJ2-2|TRBV7-3|-
TGTGCCAGCAGCCCTTGGACTAGCGGGATCAATGGGGAGCTGTTTTTT
CASSPWTSGINGELFF
>TRBD2|TRBJ2-1|TRBV30|-
TGTGCCTGGAGTGTACGGGTTAGCGGGAATGCCTACAATGAGCAGTTCTTC
CAWSVRVSGNAYNEQFF
>-|TRBJ1-5|TRBV2|few
TGTGCCTCCCAGGGAAGGGGGGGCAATCAGCCCCAGCATTTT
CASQGRGGNQPQHF
>TRBD1|TRBJ2-3|TRBV7-2|-
TGTGCCAGCAGCCGAGACAGGGGTAGAGATACGCAGTATTTT
CASSRDRGRDTQYF
>TRBD1|TRBJ1-2|TRBV5-6|few
TGTGCCAGCAGGGGGACAGGGCAAAACTATGGCTACACCTTC
CASRGTGQNYGYTF
>-|TRBJ1-2|TRBV5-4|-
TGTGCCAGCAGCTTGGGGGCAGGGATTGGCACTAACTATGGCTACACCTTC
CASSLGAGIGTNYGYTF
>-|TRBJ2-5|TRBV4-3|-
TGCGCCAGCAGCCAAGATTATGGGACCGGGGGAACCCAGTACTTC
CASSQDYGTGGTQYF
>TRBD1|TRBJ2-3|TRBV18|once
TGTGCCAGCTCACTCACGGGACAGGGGTTCGCAGATACGCAGTATTTT
CASSLTGQGFADTQYF
>TRBD1|TRBJ1-5|TRBV15|-
TGTGCCACCAGCTCACGGACAGGGCCCAATCAGCCCCAGCATTTT
CATSSRTGPNQPQHF
>-|TRBJ2-7|TRBV6-1|-
TGTGCCAGCAGTGAAGGGGGGTCCTACGAGCAGTACTTC
CASSEGGSYEQYF
>-|TRBJ2-2|TRBV30|-
TGTGCCTGGAGTTCTGGGCCCGGGGAGCTGTTTTTT
CAWSSGPGELFF
>TRBD1|TRBJ1-1|TRBV4-3|-
TGCGCCAGCAGCCAAGGGGACAGGGGGGGGACTGAAGCTTTCTTT
CASSQGDRGGTEAFF
>-|TRBJ1-5|TRBV18|-
TGTGCCAGCTCACCTGACAGGTCTAATCAGCCCCAGCATTTT
CASSPDRSNQPQHF
>-|TRBJ2-5|TRBV6-1|once
TGTGCCAGCCTATTAGAGACCCAGTACTTC
CASLLETQYF
>TRBD1|TRBJ1-2|TRBV4-2|few
TGTGCCAGCAGCCAAGGGATGGCAGGGGGCCTAGCTAACTATGGCTACACCTTC
CASSQGMAGGLANYGYTF
>-|TRBJ2-2|TRBV6-5|-
TGTGCCAGCACCGCTTACACCGGGGAGCTGTTTTTT
CASTAYTGELFF